The subject of this entry is one TCR beta chain. Germline CDR1 and CDR2: SGHRS and YFSETQ. V was pared by 2 bases and J by 1 base, with 9 bases between. The CDR3 runs 14 residues. This specimen comes from a study of blood T cell repertoires in COVID-19. Study in general: The study drew acute and convalescent COVID-19 samples from the United States, Italy and Spain.

As handled by the study authors: Reference gene primers were amplified, and this amplification served to estimate nucleated cell counts. The data were produced by immunoSEQ multiplex PCR, yet TCRdb's version contains in-frame clones alone and is incomplete. D and trimming were read from the DNA, whereas the V and J calls and clone size are those reported in that table. Here the sample spans approximately 150,000 clones, about 83% being singletons. The sequenced sample was peripheral blood. The chain joins TRBV5-1 to TRBJ1-1; unclear D gene. The clonotype was recovered from a man aged 45-65 years with acute or convalescent COVID-19. The CDR3, as DNA: TGCGCCAGCAGCTTAATATCAGGGAACACTGAAGCTTTCTTT. Translation: CASSLISGNTEAFF.